The clone carrying this TCR beta chain was counted many times. The antigen remains undetermined. This sample was included in a study of CD8+CD57+ T cells in acquired aplastic anemia. Whole-study context: Quantities of DNA derived from sorted CD4+ and CD8+ cells averaged approximately 3 ug. The study, taken as a whole, reports: Common to patients and controls were 25 to 30 CD8+ CDR3 sequences.

With V trimmed by 3 bases and J by 11 bases, 4 bases remained unmatched. The CDR3 loop spans 13 amino acids. Genomic DNA was employed as the template in profiling TCR beta VDJ and CDR3. Using its own MiXCR run on the reads, TCRdb lists one record per CDR3 protein. Among about 220,000 distinct CDR3 sequences listed, 34% were seen once. This receptor was taken from a human donor in good health, serving as a control. The chain employs TRBV12-3 or TRBV12-4 and TRBJ1-1, with 12 positions matching TRBD1. The sequencing input was sorted CD4+, CD8+, or CD8+CD57+ T cells (not recorded which) from PBMCs. The CDR3 loop reads CASSLGQGARAFF. The DNA for the CDR3 is TGTGCCAGCAGTTTGGGACAGGGGGCGCGTGCTTTCTTT.